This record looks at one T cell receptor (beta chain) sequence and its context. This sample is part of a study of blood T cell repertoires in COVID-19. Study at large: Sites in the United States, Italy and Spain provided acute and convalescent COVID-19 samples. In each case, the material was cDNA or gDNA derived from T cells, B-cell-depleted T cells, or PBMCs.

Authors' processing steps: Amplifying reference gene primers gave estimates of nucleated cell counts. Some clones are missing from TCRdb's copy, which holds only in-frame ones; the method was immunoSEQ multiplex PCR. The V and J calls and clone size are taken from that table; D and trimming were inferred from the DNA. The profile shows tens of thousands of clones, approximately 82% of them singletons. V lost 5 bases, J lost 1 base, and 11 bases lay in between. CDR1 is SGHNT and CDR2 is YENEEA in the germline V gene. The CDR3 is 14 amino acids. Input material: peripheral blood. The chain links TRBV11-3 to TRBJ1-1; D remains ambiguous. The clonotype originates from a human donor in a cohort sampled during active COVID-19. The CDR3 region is CASSQSGGNTEAFF. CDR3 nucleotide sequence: TGTGCCAGCAGCCAAAGCGGCGGGAACACTGAAGCTTTCTTT.